This TCR beta chain was captured in a study of STAT5B mutations in CD4+ large granular lymphocyte leukemia. In germline, CDR1 is MDHEN, CDR2 SYDVKM. The CDR3 sequence is 12 residues long. The repertoire was sequenced with immunoSEQ multiplex PCR; TCRdb's copy has only in-frame clones and lacks some. The data show tens of thousands of clones, about four fifths seen once. Comment on this clone: One junction end does not reproduce the germline sequence, and a read error may be involved.

This TCR was sampled from a human donor in good health. The chain is built from TRBV28 and TRBJ2-7; 9 bases map to TRBD1. The source material was CD4+ T cells from blood buffy coats. CDR3 loop: CASSPWDRDEVF. CDR3 DNA sequence: TGTGCCAGCAGTCCCTGGGACAGGGACGAGGTCTTC.